Presented here are 26 T cell receptor beta chains from one specimen sequenced in a study of beta chain features in type 1 diabetes. The study reverse transcribed the entire isolated RNA, so it sequenced expressed TCRB transcripts. Only in-frame clones appear in the TCRdb table, and some are missing; sequencing was by immunoSEQ multiplex PCR. The repertoire holds some 100,000 clones, with under 40% as singletons. The material sequenced was stem cell memory CD4+ T cells from blood. These TCRs come from a woman aged 18-29 years in good health.

The V gene is TRBV25-1, the J gene TRBJ1-1; D is unresolved. Germline lookup yields CDR1 MGHDK and CDR2 SYGVNS. V lost 5 bases, J lost 1 base, and 8 bases lay in between. This CDR3 region has 13 residues. The chain's CDR3 is CASSPPKNTEAFF. As DNA, the CDR3 is TGTGCCAGCAGTCCCCCAAAGAACACTGAAGCTTTCTTT.

The rearrangement joins TRBV5-1 to TRBJ2-1; 7 positions agree with TRBD2. J lost 0 bases, V lost 2 bases, and 14 bases had no gene match. The CDR3 runs to 19 residues. Germline CDR1 and CDR2: SGHRS and YFSETQ. CDR3 sequence: CASSLSSSGLLSSYNEQFF. Written as DNA, the CDR3 is TGCGCCAGCAGCTTATCTTCTAGCGGACTCCTGAGCTCCTACAATGAGCAGTTCTTC.

This clone occurred a few times. The chain recombines TRBV29-1 with TRBJ2-5; the match to TRBD1 covers 9 bases. CDR1 and CDR2 from the germline V gene are SQVTM and ANQGSEA. This CDR3 is built from 13 residues. The ends lost 7 bases at V and 4 bases at J; junction bases unmatched: 7. The CDR3 coding sequence is TGCAGCGCCCGGACAGGGGCGGTAGAGACCCAGTACTTC. This encodes CSARTGAVETQYF.

The chain recombines TRBV11-1 with TRBJ2-1; 7 bases are a match to TRBD1. Germline V lookup: CDR1 SGHAT, CDR2 FQDESV (reference sequence). The CDR3 spans 18 residues. With V trimmed by 1 base and J by 4 bases, 13 bases remained unmatched. CDR3 residues: CASSLGAYRGMSYNEQFF. CDR3 sequence (DNA): TGTGCCAGCAGCTTAGGGGCTTACAGGGGAATGAGTTACAATGAGCAGTTCTTC.

The rearrangement uses TRBV5-1 and TRBJ1-3; the match to TRBD1 covers 7 bases. The ends lost 4 bases at V and 3 bases at J; junction bases unmatched: 4. This CDR3 has 14 residues. Germline V lookup: CDR1 SGHRS, CDR2 YFSETQ. The CDR3 spells CASSTDRDGNTIYF. In DNA form, the CDR3 reads TGCGCCAGCAGCACCGACAGGGATGGAAACACCATATATTTT.

The chain carries TRBV7-8 and TRBJ2-1; 7 positions agree with TRBD2. J lost 7 bases, V lost 2 bases, and 17 bases had no gene match. Germline assignment: CDR1 SGHVS and CDR2 FQNEAQ. CDR3 length equals 18 residues. CDR3 sequence reads: CASSLRPPLAPDGNEQFF. The CDR3 coding sequence is TGTGCCAGCAGCTTAAGGCCCCCACTAGCGCCTGACGGGAATGAGCAGTTCTTC.

In its sample, this clone was seen a few times. The CDR3 loop reads CATALAGFYNEQFF. In DNA form, the CDR3 reads TGTGCCACCGCCCTAGCGGGTTTCTACAATGAGCAGTTCTTC. V is TRBV5-4 and J is TRBJ2-1, with 8 bases lining up with TRBD2. Losses at the gene ends were 9 bases for V and 3 bases for J; bases not matched to a gene: 8. The CDR3 extends over 14 amino acids. The germline gives CDR1 SGHNT, CDR2 YYREEE (reference sequence).

The CDR3 is CASSEQGPRGEQFF. The CDR3 DNA is TGTGCCAGCAGTGAACAGGGTCCGCGGGGTGAGCAGTTCTTC. This chain connects TRBV2 to TRBJ2-1; TRBD2 might be the D (6 bases). The germline V gene has CDR1 SNHLY and CDR2 FYNNEI. This CDR3 has 14 amino acids. The germline V and J ends were trimmed by 2 bases and 9 bases, with 14 bases remaining between them.

The chain employs TRBV4-1 and TRBJ2-1; possible D gene TRBD1, 6 bases. The CDR3 contains 17 residues. Looked up from germline, CDR1 is MGHRA and CDR2 is YSYEKL. The V end was cut by 1 base, the J end by 8 bases, with 21 bases between. CDR3 in DNA: TGCGCCAGCAGCCAAGTTGGGAAGGGGGATCCCAACTATGAGCAGTTCTTC. Its protein product is CASSQVGKGDPNYEQFF.

This clone was seen more than once but under ten times. The chain employs TRBV18 and TRBJ2-5, with 7 bases matching TRBD1. V shed 3 bases and J 1 base; nucleotides not matched to a gene: 8. Germline-derived CDR1 and CDR2 are KGHSH and LQKENI. The CDR3 extends over 16 amino acids. The CDR3 is CASSPRRDRTQETQYF. The DNA for the CDR3 is TGTGCCAGCTCACCCCGCCGGGACAGAACCCAAGAGACCCAGTACTTC.

The gene calls are TRBV5-8 and TRBJ1-5; D is unresolved. Trimming shortened V by 0 bases and J by 9 bases, and 7 bases separated the two germline ends. Looked up from germline, CDR1 is SGHTS and CDR2 is YDEGEE. The CDR3 runs 12 residues. For the CDR3, the DNA is TGTGCCAGCAGCTTGGGTCCAGGGCCCCAGCATTTT. Its translation: CASSLGPGPQHF.

The rearrangement links TRBV5-1 to TRBJ2-2, with D perhaps matching TRBD2 (5 bases). The germline gives CDR1 SGHRS, CDR2 YFSETQ. V gave up 6 bases and J gave up 6 bases, with 21 bases separating them. This CDR3 comprises 16 residues. CDR3 in amino acids: CASNSLPGFSPGELFF. In nucleotides, the CDR3 is TGCGCCAGCAACTCATTACCGGGATTTTCACCCGGGGAGCTGTTTTTT.

The chain combines TRBV6-6 with TRBJ2-1; 10 bases match TRBD2. The CDR3 loop spans 15 amino acids. Trimming took 2 bases from V and 9 from J; bases not matched to a gene: 7. Germline V gene lookup returns CDR1 MNHNY and CDR2 SVGAGI (reference sequence). CDR3 sequence reads: CASSYEGLATVEQFF. The CDR3 nucleotides are TGTGCCAGCAGTTACGAGGGACTAGCGACGGTTGAGCAGTTCTTC.

The gene calls are TRBV18 and TRBJ2-1, with D maybe TRBD2 (5 bases). Germline values: CDR1 KGHSH, CDR2 LQKENI. The CDR3 has 16 residues. Deletions cut 3 bases from V and 4 bases from J, with 16 bases between. CDR3 nucleotides: TGTGCCAGCTCACCCTACGAGCGGATACCTTACAATGAGCAGTTCTTC. This encodes CASSPYERIPYNEQFF.

This clone occurred once. The rearrangement joins TRBV30 to TRBJ1-1, with D tentatively TRBD1 (5 bases). The CDR3 extends over 14 amino acids. CDR1 GTSNPN and CDR2 SVGIG come from the germline V gene (reference sequence). The V end was cut by 3 bases, the J end by 0 bases, with 11 bases between. The CDR3 DNA reads TGTGCCTGGAGCACGGGACTAATGAACACTGAAGCTTTCTTT. This codes for CAWSTGLMNTEAFF. The full variable domain, completed using reference TRBV30 and TRBJ1-1, is SQTIHQWPATLVQPVGSPLSLECTVEGTSNPNLYWYRQAAGRGLQLLFYSVGIGQISSEVPQNLSASRPQDRQFILSSKKLLLSDSGFYLCAWSTGLMNTEAFFGQGTRLTVV.

This clone was picked up a small number of times. The chain couples TRBV23-1 to TRBJ2-2; TRBD1 agrees at 7 bases. Being an ORF, TRBV23-1 has a function that is uncertain. After removal of 0 bases from V and 4 bases from J, the junction contained 5 bases not matched to a gene. The CDR3 consists of 16 residues. CDR3 region: CASSQSTGVGTGELFF. The CDR3 DNA reads TGCGCCAGCAGTCAATCAACAGGGGTTGGCACCGGGGAGCTGTTTTTT.

V and J are TRBV28 and TRBJ2-1, with D uncertain. The CDR3 totals 13 residues. V dropped 6 bases and J dropped 10 bases, with 16 bases sitting between them. The V gene's germline CDR1 is MDHEN and CDR2 SYDVKM. The CDR3 loop reads CASSPPNLREQFF. CDR3 nucleotides: TGTGCCAGCAGCCCCCCCAACCTCAGGGAGCAGTTCTTC.

The chain is built from TRBV10-3 and TRBJ2-7; tentative D call: TRBD1 (5 bases). Germline V gene sequence: CDR1 ENHRY, CDR2 SYGVKD. The ends were cut back, 4 bases at V and 5 bases at J, with 15 bases in the middle. The CDR3 has 14 amino acids. DNA for the CDR3: TGTGCCATCAGTGTGTTAGGGGATGGTCACGAGCAGTACTTC. It codes for CAISVLGDGHEQYF.

This clone was seen once. The V call is TRBV5-4, the J call TRBJ2-7; 11 bases are shared with TRBD2. V lost 4 bases, J lost 0 bases, and 18 bases stayed unmatched. The germline gives CDR1 SGHNT, CDR2 YYREEE (reference sequence). This CDR3 is built from 20 residues. CDR3 nucleotide sequence: TGTGCCAGCAGCAGAGGAGTTGGGACTAGCGGATTAAGGAGCTCCTACGAGCAGTACTTC. Its protein is CASSRGVGTSGLRSSYEQYF.

This clone was counted only a few times. The chain combines TRBV7-9 with TRBJ2-2; 7 nucleotides match TRBD2. The CDR3 sequence is 15 residues long. Germline trimming cut 6 bases from V and 5 bases from J; bases unmatched to any gene: 9. In germline, CDR1 is SEHNR, CDR2 FQNEAQ (reference sequence). In DNA, the CDR3 is TGTGCCAGCAGGTGGGGAGGGAGCCGGACCGGGGAGCTGTTTTTT. Translated, it gives CASRWGGSRTGELFF. The full variable domain, with the rest looked up from reference TRBV7-9 and TRBJ2-2, is DTGVSQNPRHKITKRGQNVTFRCDPISEHNRLYWYRQTLGQGPEFLTYFQNEAQLEKSRLLSDRFSAERPKGSFSTLEIQRTEQGDSAMYLCASRWGGSRTGELFFGEGSRLTVL.

This clone was observed a few times. V is TRBV7-9 and J is TRBJ2-2; TRBD2 matches at 10 bases. The trim removed 5 bases at V and 0 bases at J, leaving 3 bases unmatched. The CDR3 totals 16 residues. Germline V gene sequence: CDR1 SEHNR, CDR2 FQNEAQ (reference sequence). The CDR3 DNA is TGTGCCAGCAGCCCTCTAGCGGGAGCGAACACCGGGGAGCTGTTTTTT. As protein: CASSPLAGANTGELFF. Complete variable domain (other parts from reference TRBV7-9 and TRBJ2-2): DTGVSQNPRHKITKRGQNVTFRCDPISEHNRLYWYRQTLGQGPEFLTYFQNEAQLEKSRLLSDRFSAERPKGSFSTLEIQRTEQGDSAMYLCASSPLAGANTGELFFGEGSRLTVL.

The chain couples TRBV28 to TRBJ1-2; D is unclear. Trimming removed 11 bases at V and 3 bases at J, with 13 bases between. CDR3 length: 12 residues. Per the germline V gene, CDR1 is MDHEN and CDR2 is SYDVKM. This CDR3 reads CAASRHDYGYTF. In nucleotides, the CDR3 is TGTGCCGCGTCCAGGCATGACTATGGCTACACCTTC.

This clone appeared a few times. The chain has TRBV5-1 and TRBJ2-2, with TRBD2 identical over 9 bases. V lost 4 bases to trimming and J lost 6 bases; unmatched junction nucleotides: 7. CDR1 and CDR2 (germline): SGHRS, YFSETQ. The CDR3 covers 15 residues. This CDR3 reads CASSRGTSLPGELFF. The CDR3, as DNA: TGCGCCAGCAGCCGAGGGACTAGCCTCCCCGGGGAGCTGTTTTTT.

The sample holds a few counts of this clone. In nucleotides, the CDR3 is TGCAGCGTTGAAGAGGGGGCAGATAACACTGAAGCTTTCTTT. Translated, it gives CSVEEGADNTEAFF. V is TRBV29-1 and J is TRBJ1-1, with D possibly being TRBD1 (6 bases). The CDR3 sequence is 14 residues long. CDR1 is SQVTM and CDR2 is ANQGSEA in the germline V gene. V was trimmed by 0 bases and J by 2 bases, leaving 10 bases between them.

As for this clone: The same CDR3 is also encoded by other DNA sequences in this sample. The chain recombines TRBV18 with TRBJ2-3, with D tentatively TRBD1 (5 bases). CDR1 and CDR2 from the germline V gene are KGHSH and LQKENI. The length of the CDR3 is 14 residues. V lost 2 bases to trimming and J lost 3 bases, with 9 bases between them. The CDR3 sequence is CASSPGQGTDTQYF. The CDR3 coding sequence is TGTGCCAGCTCACCAGGGCAGGGTACAGATACGCAGTATTTT. Full variable domain (rest looked up from reference TRBV18 and TRBJ2-3): NAGVMQNPRHLVRRRGQEARLRCSPMKGHSHVYWYRQLPEEGLKFMVYLQKENIIDESGMPKERFSAEFPKEGPSILRIQQVVRGDSAAYFCASSPGQGTDTQYFGPGTRLTVL.

The gene calls are TRBV6-5 and TRBJ2-7; 8 positions match TRBD1. The J segment lost 0 bases and the V segment lost 5 bases, leaving 6 bases of the junction unmatched. Germline V gives CDR1 MNHEY, CDR2 SVGAGI. The CDR3 contains 15 residues. This CDR3 is CASSPGTGNSYEQYF. CDR3 DNA sequence: TGTGCCAGCAGTCCCGGGACAGGAAACTCCTACGAGCAGTACTTC.